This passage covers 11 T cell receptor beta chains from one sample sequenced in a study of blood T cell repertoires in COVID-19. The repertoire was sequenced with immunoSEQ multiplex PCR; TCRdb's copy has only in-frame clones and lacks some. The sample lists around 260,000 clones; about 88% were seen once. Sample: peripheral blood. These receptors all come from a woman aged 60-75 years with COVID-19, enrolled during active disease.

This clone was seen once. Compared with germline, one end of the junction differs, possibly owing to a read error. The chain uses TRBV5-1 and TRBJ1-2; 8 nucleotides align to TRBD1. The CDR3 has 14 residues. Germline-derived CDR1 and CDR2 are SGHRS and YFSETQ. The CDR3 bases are TGCGCCAGCCAAACGGGACAGGACCACTACGGCTACACCTTC. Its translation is CASQTGQDHYGYTF.

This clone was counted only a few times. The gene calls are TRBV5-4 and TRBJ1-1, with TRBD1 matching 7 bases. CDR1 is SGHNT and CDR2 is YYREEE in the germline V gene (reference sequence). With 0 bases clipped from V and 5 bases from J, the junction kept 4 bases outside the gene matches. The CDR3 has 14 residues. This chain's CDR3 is CASSLGGGRTEAFF. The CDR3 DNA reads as TGTGCCAGCAGCTTGGGAGGGGGCAGGACTGAAGCTTTCTTT. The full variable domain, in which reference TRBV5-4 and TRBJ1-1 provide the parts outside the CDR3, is ETGVTQSPTHLIKTRGQQVTLRCSSQSGHNTVSWYQQALGQGPQFIFQYYREEENGRGNFPPRFSGLQFPNYSSELNVNALELDDSALYLCASSLGGGRTEAFFGQGTRLTVV.

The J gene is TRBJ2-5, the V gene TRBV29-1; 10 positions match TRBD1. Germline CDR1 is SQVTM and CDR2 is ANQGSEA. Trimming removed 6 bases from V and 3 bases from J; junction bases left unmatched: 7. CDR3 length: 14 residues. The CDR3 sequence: CSVDGTGVKETQYF. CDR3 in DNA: TGCAGCGTAGACGGGACAGGGGTAAAAGAGACCCAGTACTTC.

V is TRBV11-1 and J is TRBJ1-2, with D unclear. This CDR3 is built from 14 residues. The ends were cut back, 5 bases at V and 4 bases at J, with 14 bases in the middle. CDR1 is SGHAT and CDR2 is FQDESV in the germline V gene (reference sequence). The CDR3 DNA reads TGTGCCAGCAGCGCCGACTTAACCTTCTATGGCTACACCTTC. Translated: CASSADLTFYGYTF.

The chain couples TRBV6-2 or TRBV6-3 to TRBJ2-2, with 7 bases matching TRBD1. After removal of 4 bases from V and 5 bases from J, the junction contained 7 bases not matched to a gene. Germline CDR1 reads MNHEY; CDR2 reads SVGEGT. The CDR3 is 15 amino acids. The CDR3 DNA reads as TGTGCCAGCAGTTGGACAGGCCCGCCGACCGGGGAGCTGTTTTTT. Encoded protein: CASSWTGPPTGELFF.

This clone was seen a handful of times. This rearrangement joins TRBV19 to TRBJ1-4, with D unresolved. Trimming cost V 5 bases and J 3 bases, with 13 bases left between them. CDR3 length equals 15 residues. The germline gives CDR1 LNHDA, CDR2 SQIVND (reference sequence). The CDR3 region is CASSPGYRANEKLFF. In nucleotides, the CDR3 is TGTGCCAGTAGTCCCGGGTACCGGGCTAATGAAAAACTGTTTTTT.

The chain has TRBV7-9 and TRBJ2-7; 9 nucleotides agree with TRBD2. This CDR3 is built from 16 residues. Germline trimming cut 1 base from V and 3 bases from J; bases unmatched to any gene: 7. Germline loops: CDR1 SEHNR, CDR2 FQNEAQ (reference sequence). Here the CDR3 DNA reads TGTGCCAGCAGCTTAGGGGCTAGCGGGACGATCTACGAGCAGTACTTC. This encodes CASSLGASGTIYEQYF.

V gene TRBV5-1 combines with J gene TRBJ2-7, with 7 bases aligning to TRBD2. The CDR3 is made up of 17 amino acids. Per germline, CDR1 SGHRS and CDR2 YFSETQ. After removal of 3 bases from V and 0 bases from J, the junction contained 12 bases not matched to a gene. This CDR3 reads CASSSGRIGGSSYEQYF. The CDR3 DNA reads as TGCGCCAGCAGCTCAGGGCGGATCGGCGGGAGCTCCTACGAGCAGTACTTC.

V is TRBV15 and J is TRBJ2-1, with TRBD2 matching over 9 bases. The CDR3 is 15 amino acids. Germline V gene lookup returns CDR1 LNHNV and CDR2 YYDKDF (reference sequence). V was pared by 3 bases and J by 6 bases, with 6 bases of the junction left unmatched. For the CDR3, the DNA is TGTGCCACCAGCAGTGGTAGCGGGAGTTTCAATGAGCAGTTCTTC. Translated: CATSSGSGSFNEQFF.

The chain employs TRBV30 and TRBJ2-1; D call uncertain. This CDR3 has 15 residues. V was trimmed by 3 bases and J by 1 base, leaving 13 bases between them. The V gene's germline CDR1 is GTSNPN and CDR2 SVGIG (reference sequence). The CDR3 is CAWSPNTLSYNEQFF. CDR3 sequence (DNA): TGTGCCTGGAGCCCAAACACCCTTTCCTACAATGAGCAGTTCTTC.

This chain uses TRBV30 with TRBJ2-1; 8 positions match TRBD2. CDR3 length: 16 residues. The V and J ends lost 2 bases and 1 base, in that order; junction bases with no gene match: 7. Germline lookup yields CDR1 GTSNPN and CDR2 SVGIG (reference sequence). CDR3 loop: CAWSPASGFSYNEQFF. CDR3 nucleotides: TGTGCCTGGAGTCCGGCTAGCGGGTTTTCCTACAATGAGCAGTTCTTC.